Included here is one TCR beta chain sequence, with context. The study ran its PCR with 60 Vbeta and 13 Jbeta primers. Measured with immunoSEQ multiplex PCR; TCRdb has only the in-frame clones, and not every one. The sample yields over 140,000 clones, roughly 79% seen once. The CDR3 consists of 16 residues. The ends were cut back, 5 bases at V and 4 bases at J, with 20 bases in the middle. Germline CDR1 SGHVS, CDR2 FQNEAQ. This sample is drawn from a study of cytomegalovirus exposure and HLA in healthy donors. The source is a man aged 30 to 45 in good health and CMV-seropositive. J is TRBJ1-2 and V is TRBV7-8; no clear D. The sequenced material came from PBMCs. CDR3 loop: CASSPPPLGVGYGYTF. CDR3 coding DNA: TGTGCCAGCAGCCCACCGCCCCTCGGAGTAGGCTATGGCTACACCTTC.